The 15 T cell receptor beta chains reported below all come from one sample, sequenced in a study of blood T cell repertoires in COVID-19. Method: immunoSEQ multiplex PCR; TCRdb's copy keeps in-frame clones and lacks some. The data hold roughly 46,000 clones, with about 86% observed a single time. Sequencing was carried out using PBMCs or T cells enriched from blood (not recorded which). The origin of the receptors is a woman in her forties or fifties who had recovered from COVID-19.

The chain employs TRBV4-2 and TRBJ1-6; 11 bases fit TRBD1. CDR3 length: 15 amino acids. V lost 8 bases and J lost 7; bases outside the gene matches: 7. Germline CDR1 is LGHNA and CDR2 is YNFKEQ. The chain's CDR3 is CASWMGQGENSPLHF. Here the CDR3 DNA reads TGTGCCAGCTGGATGGGACAGGGGGAAAATTCACCCCTCCACTTT.

The rearrangement uses TRBV29-1 and TRBJ2-3, with TRBD2 as a possible D gene (5 bases). V lost 7 bases and J 1 base, leaving 12 bases between the germline ends. The CDR3 length is 13 residues. CDR1 is SQVTM and CDR2 is ANQGSEA in the germline V gene. The CDR3 region is CSGQEGGTDTQYF. The CDR3 nucleotides are TGCAGCGGACAAGAGGGAGGCACAGATACGCAGTATTTT.

This clone was detected only a few times. The CDR3 loop is CAWSANRGRGPQHF. In DNA form, the CDR3 reads TGTGCCTGGAGTGCCAACAGGGGACGGGGGCCCCAGCATTTT. The gene calls are TRBV30 and TRBJ1-5; 7 bases agree with TRBD1. Trimming at V came to 1 base and at J to 9 bases, leaving 9 bases not matched to a gene. CDR1 and CDR2 from the germline V gene are GTSNPN and SVGIG (reference sequence). The CDR3 contains 14 residues.

V gene TRBV10-3 combines with J gene TRBJ2-5; the match to TRBD1 covers 8 bases. This CDR3 is built from 14 residues. The ends lost 4 bases at V and 1 base at J; junction bases unmatched: 2. Per the germline V gene, CDR1 is ENHRY and CDR2 is SYGVKD. The CDR3 loop reads CAISAGQGQETQYF. The CDR3 DNA is TGTGCCATCAGTGCCGGACAGGGCCAAGAGACCCAGTACTTC.

The rearrangement links TRBV27 to TRBJ2-1; 8 bases line up with TRBD2. The CDR3 consists of 14 residues. V shed 7 bases and J 9 bases; nucleotides not matched to a gene: 11. Germline loops: CDR1 MNHEY, CDR2 SMNVEV (reference sequence). CDR3 protein: CASTPTTSETEQFF. The CDR3 coding sequence is TGTGCCAGCACCCCCACGACTAGCGAGACTGAGCAGTTCTTC.

The rearrangement links TRBV23-1 to TRBJ1-5; D gene ambiguous. TRBV23-1 is noted as an ORF with a role that remains uncertain. The V and J ends lost 0 bases and 7 bases respectively, with 10 bases between them. This CDR3 contains 14 residues. This CDR3 is CASSQSARSQPQHF. As DNA, the CDR3 is TGCGCCAGCAGTCAATCGGCCCGATCCCAGCCCCAGCATTTT.

The J gene is TRBJ2-7, the V gene TRBV18, with 10 bases matching TRBD2. V dropped 6 bases and J dropped 4; count of bases not matched to a gene: 9. The CDR3 has 15 residues. Germline lookup yields CDR1 KGHSH and CDR2 LQKENI. Here the CDR3 DNA reads TGTGCCAGCTCCTTCGGGCAAGCGGGAGGGTACGAGCAGTACTTC. Translated, it gives CASSFGQAGGYEQYF.

The chain couples TRBV5-1 to TRBJ1-3; D may be TRBD1 (5 bases). Trimming left V 3 bases short and J 8 bases short, with 9 bases between. CDR1 SGHRS and CDR2 YFSETQ come from the germline V gene. CDR3 length: 12 residues. The CDR3 protein is CASSSEGDTIYF. The CDR3 nucleotides are TGCGCCAGCAGCTCCGAAGGGGACACCATATATTTT.

This chain connects TRBV7-3 to TRBJ2-2; a possible D gene is TRBD1 (6 bases). The CDR3 contains 14 residues. Germline CDR1 and CDR2: SGHTA and FQGTGA. Trimming removed 2 bases from V and 3 bases from J, with 7 bases in between. The CDR3 region is CASSLHRDTGELFF. The CDR3 DNA follows: TGTGCCAGCAGCTTACACAGGGACACCGGGGAGCTGTTTTTT.

The genes are TRBV18 and TRBJ1-2, with D possibly being TRBD1 (6 bases). Germline CDR1 KGHSH, CDR2 LQKENI. CDR3 size: 15 residues. V shed 4 bases and J shed 2 bases, with 14 bases lying between them. This chain's CDR3 is CASSRSRTENYGYTF. The DNA of the CDR3 is TGTGCCAGCTCACGATCGCGGACAGAGAACTATGGCTACACCTTC.

In DNA, the CDR3 is TGTGCCAGTAGTGGGGACAGGGCCCAGCCCCAGCATTTT. Protein product: CASSGDRAQPQHF. V and J are TRBV19 and TRBJ1-5; 9 positions agree with TRBD1. This CDR3 is built from 13 residues. CDR1 is LNHDA and CDR2 is SQIVND in the germline V gene (reference sequence). The J segment lost 7 bases and the V segment lost 5 bases, leaving 3 bases of the junction unmatched.

The CDR3, as DNA: TGTGCCAGCAGAAGCACAGGGGCGGGTTACTACGAGCAGTACTTC. Residues: CASRSTGAGYYEQYF. The V gene is TRBV6-5, the J gene TRBJ2-7, with 7 bases identical to TRBD1. Per germline, CDR1 MNHEY and CDR2 SVGAGI. The CDR3 is 15 residues long. V lost 6 bases, J lost 3 bases, and 11 bases stayed unmatched.

The chain joins TRBV7-2 to TRBJ1-4, with D unclear. Germline V gives CDR1 SGHTA, CDR2 FQGNSA. The V end was cut by 4 bases, the J end by 6 bases, with 18 bases between. CDR3 length equals 16 residues. The CDR3 DNA follows: TGTGCCAGCAGCTCCGATCGGAGGGATAAGGATGAAAAACTGTTTTTT. This translates into CASSSDRRDKDEKLFF.

This sequence joins TRBV6-5 and TRBJ2-7, with D perhaps TRBD2 (5 bases). Deletions cut 6 bases from V and 0 bases from J, with 15 bases between. Germline V gene data show CDR1 as MNHEY and CDR2 as SVGAGI. The CDR3 runs to 15 residues. CDR3 protein: CASSLPSSSSYEQYF. The CDR3 DNA is TGTGCCAGCAGCCTCCCCTCTAGCAGCTCCTACGAGCAGTACTTC.

The chain carries TRBV28 and TRBJ2-7, with TRBD1 matching 10 bases. With V trimmed by 6 bases and J by 5 bases, 7 bases remained unmatched. Germline loops: CDR1 MDHEN, CDR2 SYDVKM. The CDR3 is 14 amino acids. The CDR3 region is CASRRQGAPDEQYF. CDR3 DNA sequence: TGTGCCAGCAGAAGACAGGGGGCGCCGGACGAGCAGTACTTC.